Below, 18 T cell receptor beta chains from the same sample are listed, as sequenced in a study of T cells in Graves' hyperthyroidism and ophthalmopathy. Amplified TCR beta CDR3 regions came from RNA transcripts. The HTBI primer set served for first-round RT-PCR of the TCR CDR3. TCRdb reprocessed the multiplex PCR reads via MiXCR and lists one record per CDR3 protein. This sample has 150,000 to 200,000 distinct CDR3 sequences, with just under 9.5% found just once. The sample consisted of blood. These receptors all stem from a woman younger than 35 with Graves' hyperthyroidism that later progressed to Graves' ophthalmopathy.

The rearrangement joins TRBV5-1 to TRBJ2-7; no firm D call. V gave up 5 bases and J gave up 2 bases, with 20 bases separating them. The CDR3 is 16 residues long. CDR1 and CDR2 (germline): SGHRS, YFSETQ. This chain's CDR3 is CASSQTPFVVPYEQYF. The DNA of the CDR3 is TGCGCCAGCAGTCAGACTCCCTTCGTCGTACCCTACGAGCAGTACTTC. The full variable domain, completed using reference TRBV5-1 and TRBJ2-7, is KAGVTQTPRYLIKTRGQQVTLSCSPISGHRSVSWYQQTPGQGLQFLFEYFSETQRNKGNFPGRFSGRQFSNSRSEMNVSTLELGDSALYLCASSQTPFVVPYEQYFGPGTRLTVT.

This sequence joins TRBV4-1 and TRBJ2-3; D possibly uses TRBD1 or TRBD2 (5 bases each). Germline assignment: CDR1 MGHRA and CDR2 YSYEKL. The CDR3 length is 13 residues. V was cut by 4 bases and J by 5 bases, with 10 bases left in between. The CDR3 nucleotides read TGCGCCAGCAGCCGGTCAGGGAGAGATACGCAGTATTTT. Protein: CASSRSGRDTQYF.

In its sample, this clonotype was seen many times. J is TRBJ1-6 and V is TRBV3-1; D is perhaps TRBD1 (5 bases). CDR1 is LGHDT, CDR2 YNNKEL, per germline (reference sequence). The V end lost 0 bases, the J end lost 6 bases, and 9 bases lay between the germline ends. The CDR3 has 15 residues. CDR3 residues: CASSQEWGTNSPLHF. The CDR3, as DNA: TGTGCCAGCAGCCAAGAGTGGGGGACTAATTCACCCCTCCACTTT. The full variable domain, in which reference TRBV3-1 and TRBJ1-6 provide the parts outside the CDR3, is DTAVSQTPKYLVTQMGNDKSIKCEQNLGHDTMYWYKQDSKKFLKIMFSYNNKELIINETVPNRFSPKSPDKAHLNLHINSLELGDSAVYFCASSQEWGTNSPLHFGNGTRLTVT.

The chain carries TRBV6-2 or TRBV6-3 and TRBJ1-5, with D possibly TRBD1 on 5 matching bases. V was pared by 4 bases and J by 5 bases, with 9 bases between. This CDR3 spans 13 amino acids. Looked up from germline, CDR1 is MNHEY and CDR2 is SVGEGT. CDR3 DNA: TGTGCCAGCAGTTTGAGACAGCATCAGCCCCAGCATTTT. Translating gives CASSLRQHQPQHF.

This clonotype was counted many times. For the CDR3, the DNA is TGTGCCAGTAGTATTAATCTTGGACAGGGGGCCCCTAATTCACCCCTCCACTTT. Its translation is CASSINLGQGAPNSPLHF. V and J are TRBV19 and TRBJ1-6, with 11 bases fitting TRBD1. V lost 3 bases, J lost 6 bases, and 10 bases stayed unmatched. The length of the CDR3 is 18 residues. Germline CDR1 is LNHDA and CDR2 is SQIVND (reference sequence). Full variable domain (missing parts from reference TRBV19 and TRBJ1-6): DGGITQSPKYLFRKEGQNVTLSCEQNLNHDAMYWYRQDPGQGLRLIYYSQIVNDFQKGDIAEGYSVSREKKESFPLTVTSAQKNPTAFYLCASSINLGQGAPNSPLHFGNGTRLTVT.

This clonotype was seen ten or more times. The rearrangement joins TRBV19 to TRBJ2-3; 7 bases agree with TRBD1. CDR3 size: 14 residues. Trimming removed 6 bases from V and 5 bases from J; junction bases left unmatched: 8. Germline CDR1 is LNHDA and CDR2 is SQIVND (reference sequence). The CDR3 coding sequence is TGTGCCAGTAGCATTGACAGGGTTGGAGATACGCAGTATTTT. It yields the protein CASSIDRVGDTQYF.

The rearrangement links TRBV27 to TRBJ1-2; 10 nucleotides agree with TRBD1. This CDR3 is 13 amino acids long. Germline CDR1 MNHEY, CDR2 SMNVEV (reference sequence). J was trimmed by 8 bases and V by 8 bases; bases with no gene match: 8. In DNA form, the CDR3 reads TGTGCCAGCGGGACAGGGGTTCCGGCCGGCTACACCTTC. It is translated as CASGTGVPAGYTF.

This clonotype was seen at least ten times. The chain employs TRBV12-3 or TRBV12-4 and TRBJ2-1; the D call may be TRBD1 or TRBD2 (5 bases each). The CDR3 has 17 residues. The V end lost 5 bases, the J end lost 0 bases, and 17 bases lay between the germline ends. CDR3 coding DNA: TGTGCCAGCAGTGGAACCTGGGACCGGAGCTCCTACAATGAGCAGTTCTTC. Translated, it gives CASSGTWDRSSYNEQFF.

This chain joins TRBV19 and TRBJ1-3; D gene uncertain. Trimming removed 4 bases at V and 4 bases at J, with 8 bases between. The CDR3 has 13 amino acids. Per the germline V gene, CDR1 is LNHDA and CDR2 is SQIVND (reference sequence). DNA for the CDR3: TGTGCCAGTAGTAAGGATTCCGGAAACACCATATATTTT. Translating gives CASSKDSGNTIYF.

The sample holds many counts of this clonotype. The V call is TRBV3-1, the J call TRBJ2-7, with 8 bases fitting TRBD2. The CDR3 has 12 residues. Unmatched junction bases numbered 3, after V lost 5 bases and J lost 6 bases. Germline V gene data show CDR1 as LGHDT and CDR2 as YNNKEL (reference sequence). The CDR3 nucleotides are TGTGCCAGCAGCTGGACTAGCTCCGAGCAGTACTTC. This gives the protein CASSWTSSEQYF.

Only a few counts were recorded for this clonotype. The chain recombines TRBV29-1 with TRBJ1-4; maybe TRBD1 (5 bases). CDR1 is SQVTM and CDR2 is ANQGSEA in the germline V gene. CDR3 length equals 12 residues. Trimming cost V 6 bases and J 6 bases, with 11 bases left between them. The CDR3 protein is CSVGEGHEKLFF. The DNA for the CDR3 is TGCAGCGTGGGGGAGGGCCATGAAAAACTGTTTTTT. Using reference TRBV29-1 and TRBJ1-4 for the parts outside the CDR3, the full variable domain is SAVISQKPSRDICQRGTSLTIQCQVDSQVTMMFWYRQQPGQSLTLIATANQGSEATYESGFVIDKFPISRPNLTFSTLTVSNMSPEDSSIYLCSVGEGHEKLFFGSGTQLSVL.

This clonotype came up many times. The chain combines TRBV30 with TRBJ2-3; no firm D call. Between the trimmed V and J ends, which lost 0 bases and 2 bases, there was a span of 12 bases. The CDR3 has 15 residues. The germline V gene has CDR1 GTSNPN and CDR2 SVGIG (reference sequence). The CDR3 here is CAWSVRKRLTDTQYF. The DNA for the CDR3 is TGTGCCTGGAGTGTAAGGAAAAGGCTCACAGATACGCAGTATTTT.

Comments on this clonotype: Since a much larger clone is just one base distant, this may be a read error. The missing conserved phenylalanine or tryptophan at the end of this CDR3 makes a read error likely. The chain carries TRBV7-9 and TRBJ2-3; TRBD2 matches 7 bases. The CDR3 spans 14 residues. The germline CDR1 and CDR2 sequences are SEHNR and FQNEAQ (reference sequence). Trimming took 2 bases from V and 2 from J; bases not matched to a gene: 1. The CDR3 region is CASSLLAVTDTQYL. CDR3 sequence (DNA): TGTGCCAGCAGCTTACTAGCGGTCACAGATACGCAGTATCTT.

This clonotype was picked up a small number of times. The DNA for the CDR3 is TGTGCCAGCAGCTTGCTTTTCCCCGGAAACTCCTACGAGCAGTACTTC. Translated: CASSLLFPGNSYEQYF. The chain combines TRBV5-4 with TRBJ2-7; no firm D call. Germline CDR1 and CDR2: SGHNT and YYREEE (reference sequence). The length of the CDR3 is 16 residues. Trimming pared 1 base from V and 0 bases from J, leaving 14 bases between.

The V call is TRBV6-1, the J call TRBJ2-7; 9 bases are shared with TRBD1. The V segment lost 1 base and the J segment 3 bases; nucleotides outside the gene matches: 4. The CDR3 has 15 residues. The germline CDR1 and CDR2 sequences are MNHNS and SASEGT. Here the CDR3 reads CASSEGTGVGYEQYF. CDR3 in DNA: TGTGCCAGCAGTGAAGGGACAGGGGTCGGCTACGAGCAGTACTTC.

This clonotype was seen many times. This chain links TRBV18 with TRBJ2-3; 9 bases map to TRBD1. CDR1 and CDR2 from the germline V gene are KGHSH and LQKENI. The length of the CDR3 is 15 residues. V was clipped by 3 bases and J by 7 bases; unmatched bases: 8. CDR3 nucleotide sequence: TGTGCCAGCTCACCTCCGGGACAGGGACTTTATACGCAGTATTTT. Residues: CASSPPGQGLYTQYF.

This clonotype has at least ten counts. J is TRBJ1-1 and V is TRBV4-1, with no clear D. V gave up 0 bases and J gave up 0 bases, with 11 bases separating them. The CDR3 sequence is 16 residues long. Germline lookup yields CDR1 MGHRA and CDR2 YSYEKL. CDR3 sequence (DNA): TGCGCCAGCAGCCAAGAGTTAACAAAACTGAACACTGAAGCTTTCTTT. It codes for CASSQELTKLNTEAFF.

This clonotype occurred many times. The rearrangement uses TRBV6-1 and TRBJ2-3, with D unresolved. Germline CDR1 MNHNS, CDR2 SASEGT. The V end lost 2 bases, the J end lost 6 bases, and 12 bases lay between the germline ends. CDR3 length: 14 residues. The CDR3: CASSETSGPDTQYF. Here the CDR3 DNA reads TGTGCCAGCAGTGAAACGTCAGGCCCCGATACGCAGTATTTT.